This entry concerns a single T cell receptor beta chain. The data are from a study of graft-versus-host responses after intestinal transplantation. Looked up from germline, CDR1 is SGHAT and CDR2 is FQNNGV. Trimming left V 5 bases short and J 8 bases short, with 15 bases between. The CDR3 runs 14 residues. TCRdb's table, derived via immunoSEQ multiplex PCR, lists solely in-frame clones and lacks some. This sample has approximately 21,000 clones; around 56% occur once, and the top ten carry 0.85% to 1.3%. Responders (approximately 200,000, CFSE-labeled) met approximately 200,000 stimulators that were irradiated and violet-dye-labeled. Overall study findings and caveats: GvH clones were found in recipient marrow; some appeared first in ileum or blood.

The receptor was isolated from a human patient who received an intestinal transplant. Sequenced material: alloreactive CD4+ T cells from a mixed lymphocyte reaction culture, taken before intestinal transplant. Subset here: CFSE-low proliferating T cells sorted from roughly six-day pre-transplant mixed lymphocyte reaction (GvH or HvG direction). V gene TRBV11-2 combines with J gene TRBJ1-4; D call uncertain. CDR3 loop: CASSQDSFWEKLFF. In nucleotides, the CDR3 is TGTGCCAGCAGCCAGGACTCATTCTGGGAAAAACTGTTTTTT.